This T cell receptor beta chain was retrieved from a study of identical twins. General study findings and limits: For monozygotic twins, models underestimated out-of-frame TCR alpha sharing.

Unique molecular identifiers were present on the cDNA, which also gained a universal primer site by template switching. TCRdb passed the 5' RACE reads through MiXCR, listing each CDR3 protein once. The table has approximately 530,000 distinct CDR3 sequences, approximately 20% seen once. Germline V gene lookup returns CDR1 SGHAT and CDR2 FQNNGV. This CDR3 region has 13 residues. Trimming removed 5 bases at V and 3 bases at J, with 11 bases between. This clonotype was recorded a few times. Its antigen remains unknown. These data were likewise used in another study, on yellow fever vaccine responses in identical twins.

Sequenced material: CD4+ T cells sorted from blood. The receptor was derived from a woman younger than 30 in good health. V is TRBV11-2 and J is TRBJ2-7; possibly TRBD2 for D (5 bases). CDR3: CASSAGLDYEQYV. Written as DNA, the CDR3 is TGTGCCAGCAGCGCCGGACTGGACTACGAGCAGTACGTC.